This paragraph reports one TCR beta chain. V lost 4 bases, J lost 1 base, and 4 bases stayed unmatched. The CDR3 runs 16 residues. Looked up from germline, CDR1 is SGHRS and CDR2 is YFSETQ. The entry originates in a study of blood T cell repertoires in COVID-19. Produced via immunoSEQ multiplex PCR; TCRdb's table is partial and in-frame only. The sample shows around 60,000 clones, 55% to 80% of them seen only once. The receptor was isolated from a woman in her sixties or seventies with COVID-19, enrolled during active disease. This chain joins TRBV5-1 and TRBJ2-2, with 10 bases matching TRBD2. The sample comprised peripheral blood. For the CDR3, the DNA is TGCGCCAGCAGCCAACTAGCGGGGAAGAACACCGGGGAGCTGTTTTTT. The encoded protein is CASSQLAGKNTGELFF.